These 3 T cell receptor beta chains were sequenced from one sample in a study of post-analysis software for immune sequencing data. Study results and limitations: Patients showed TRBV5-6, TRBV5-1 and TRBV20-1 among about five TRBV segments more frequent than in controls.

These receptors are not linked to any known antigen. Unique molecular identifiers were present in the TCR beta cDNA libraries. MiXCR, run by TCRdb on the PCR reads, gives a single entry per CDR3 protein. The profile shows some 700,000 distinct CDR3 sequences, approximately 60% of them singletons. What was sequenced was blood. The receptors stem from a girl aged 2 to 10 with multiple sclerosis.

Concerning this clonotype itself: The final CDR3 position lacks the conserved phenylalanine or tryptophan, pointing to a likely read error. The CDR3 DNA sequence: TGCGCCAGCAGCCAAGAGGCAGTTGAGCCCCCTGGTGAGCAGTTCTGC. It codes for CASSQEAVEPPGEQFC. The rearrangement joins TRBV4-3 to TRBJ2-1; D is unresolved. V lost 0 bases and J lost 9, with 18 bases in between. Germline-derived CDR1 and CDR2 are LGHNA and YSLEER. CDR3 length: 16 amino acids.

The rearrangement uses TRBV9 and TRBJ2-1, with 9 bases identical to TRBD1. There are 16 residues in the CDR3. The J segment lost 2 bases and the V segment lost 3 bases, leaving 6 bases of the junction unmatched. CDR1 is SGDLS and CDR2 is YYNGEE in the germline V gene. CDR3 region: CASSATGTGTYNEQFF. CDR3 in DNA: TGTGCCAGCAGCGCAACCGGGACAGGGACCTACAATGAGCAGTTCTTC.

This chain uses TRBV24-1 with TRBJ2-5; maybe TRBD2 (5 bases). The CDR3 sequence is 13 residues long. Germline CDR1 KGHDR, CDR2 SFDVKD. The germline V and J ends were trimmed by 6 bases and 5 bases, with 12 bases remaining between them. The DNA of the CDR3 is TGTGCCACCAGTTCGTGGAGCGGTGAGACCCAGTACTTC. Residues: CATSSWSGETQYF.